This T cell receptor beta chain appears in the sequencing data of a study of T cells in pancreatic ductal adenocarcinoma. CDR3 length: 13 residues. V was shortened by 0 bases and J by 7 bases, with 8 bases between the two germline ends. The germline V gene encodes CDR1 SGDLS and CDR2 YYNGEE. Generated by immunoSEQ multiplex PCR, the TCRdb table keeps only in-frame clones and is missing some. The sample holds about 11,000 clones, 86% seen once. Notes on this clone: Its target is not known. Other nucleotide sequences from this sample produce the same CDR3.

No neoadjuvant therapy was given to the selected pancreatic ductal adenocarcinoma patients before their surgery. Study-wide findings and caveats: Comparisons of tumor and blood clonality may show falsely lower tumor diversity.

This rearrangement joins TRBV9 to TRBJ1-5; D uncertain. This clonotype was sampled from a human donor with pancreatic ductal adenocarcinoma. The specimen was PBMCs. Here the CDR3 DNA reads TGTGCCAGCAGCGTAGCGGTTGGACAGCCCCAGCATTTT. Translation gives CASSVAVGQPQHF.